This TCR beta chain appears in the sequencing data of a study of CD8 T cells in ankylosing spondylitis. V lost 7 bases, J lost 5 bases, and 21 bases lay in between. This CDR3 is 16 amino acids long. TCRdb used MiXCR to reprocess the 5' RACE reads, holding one entry per CDR3 protein. The table lists some 340,000 distinct CDR3 sequences, roughly 14% of them singletons. The receptor's source is a male donor with ankylosing spondylitis or in good health (not recorded which). The sequenced sample consisted of blood, either unsorted or a sorted T cell fraction (not recorded which). The V gene is TRBV12-3 or TRBV12-4, the J gene TRBJ1-5; tentative D call: TRBD1 (6 bases). CDR3 sequence reads: CASTIEGGGQYQPQHF. The CDR3 nucleotides are TGTGCCAGCACAATCGAAGGGGGGGGCCAATATCAGCCCCAGCATTTT.